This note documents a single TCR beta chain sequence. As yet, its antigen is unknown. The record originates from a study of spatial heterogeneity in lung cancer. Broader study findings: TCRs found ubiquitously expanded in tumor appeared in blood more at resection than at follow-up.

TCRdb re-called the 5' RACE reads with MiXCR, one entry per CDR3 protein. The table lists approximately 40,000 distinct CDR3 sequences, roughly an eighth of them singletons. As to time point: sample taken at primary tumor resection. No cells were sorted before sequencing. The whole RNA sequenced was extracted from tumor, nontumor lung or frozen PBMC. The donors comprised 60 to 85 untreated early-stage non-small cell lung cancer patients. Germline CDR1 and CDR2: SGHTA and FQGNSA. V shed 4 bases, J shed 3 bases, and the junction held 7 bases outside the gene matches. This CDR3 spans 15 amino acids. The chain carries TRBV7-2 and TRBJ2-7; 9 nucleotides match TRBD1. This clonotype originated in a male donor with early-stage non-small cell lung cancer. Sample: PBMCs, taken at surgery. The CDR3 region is CASSSSRDRDYEQYF. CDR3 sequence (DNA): TGTGCCAGCAGCTCGAGTAGGGACAGGGACTACGAGCAGTACTTC.